Listed below are T cell receptor beta chains from one sample, sequenced in a study of blood T cell repertoires in COVID-19. TCRdb keeps only in-frame clones here, not all; method: immunoSEQ multiplex PCR. Of about 120,000 clones in the sample, 78% were seen once. The sample was peripheral blood. These receptors all come from a man between 65 and 79 years old with acute or convalescent COVID-19. Both conserved end residues are part of each CDR3. The order of the fields is CDR3 protein, CDR3 DNA, clone size, D gene, V gene, J gene. A D gene is named only where the DNA matches it firmly. Clone size, where shown, is once, few, many, or a class for clones that have expanded.

CDR3: CASSQEAGTYYGYTF; DNA: TGTGCCAGCAGCCAAGAAGCCGGGACATACTATGGCTACACCTTC; size: -; D: -; V: TRBV4-2; J: TRBJ1-2
CDR3: CAIRAGTGQETQYF; DNA: TGTGCCATCAGGGCCGGGACAGGCCAAGAGACCCAGTACTTC; size: -; D: TRBD1; V: TRBV10-3; J: TRBJ2-5
CDR3: CASRLGIYSNQPQHF; DNA: TGTGCCAGCAGACTAGGGATTTATAGCAATCAGCCCCAGCATTTT; size: -; D: -; V: TRBV5-5; J: TRBJ1-5
CDR3: CASSSFAGANVLTF; DNA: TGTGCCAGCAGTTCCTTTGCTGGGGCCAACGTCCTGACTTTC; size: -; D: -; V: TRBV25-1; J: TRBJ2-6
CDR3: CSVSRGLETQYF; DNA: TGCAGCGTTTCCAGGGGGCTAGAGACCCAGTACTTC; size: -; D: TRBD1; V: TRBV29-1; J: TRBJ2-5
CDR3: CASSPLRGTLDEQFF; DNA: TGTGCCAGCTCACCACTTCGGGGGACCCTCGATGAGCAGTTCTTC; size: -; D: -; V: TRBV18; J: TRBJ2-1
CDR3: CASSLGSRTTDTQYF; DNA: TGTGCCAGCAGCTTGGGCAGTCGTACCACAGATACGCAGTATTTT; size: -; D: -; V: TRBV7-3; J: TRBJ2-3
CDR3: CASSQEGEGHFSGANVLTF; DNA: TGCGCCAGCAGCCAAGAAGGGGAGGGGCACTTCTCTGGGGCCAACGTCCTGACTTTC; size: -; D: TRBD2; V: TRBV4-1; J: TRBJ2-6
CDR3: CASSLGTGDRNTIYF; DNA: TGCGCCAGCAGCTTGGGGACAGGGGACCGAAACACCATATATTTT; size: -; D: TRBD1; V: TRBV5-1; J: TRBJ1-3
CDR3: CASSLDRARGYTF; DNA: TGTGCCAGCAGCCTAGACAGGGCGCGTGGCTACACCTTC; size: -; D: TRBD1; V: TRBV11-1; J: TRBJ1-2
CDR3: CASSSSGEAYEQYF; DNA: TGTGCCAGTAGTTCGAGCGGGGAGGCCTACGAGCAGTACTTC; size: -; D: TRBD2; V: TRBV19; J: TRBJ2-7
CDR3: CASSSTILAGGGPYEQYF; DNA: TGTGCCAGCAGCTCAACGATCCTAGCGGGGGGGGGTCCCTACGAGCAGTACTTC; size: -; D: TRBD2; V: TRBV7-2; J: TRBJ2-7
CDR3: CASSQKQGLSYNSPLHF; DNA: TGTGCCAGCAGCCAAAAACAGGGTCTCTCCTATAATTCACCCCTCCACTTT; size: -; D: -; V: TRBV14; J: TRBJ1-6
CDR3: CASSREGEKLFF; DNA: TGCGCCAGCAGTAGGGAGGGTGAAAAACTGTTTTTT; size: few; D: -; V: TRBV5-1; J: TRBJ1-4
CDR3: CASSLLRAGLRGYTF; DNA: TGTGCCAGCAGCCTCCTGAGGGCGGGACTTCGTGGCTACACCTTC; size: -; D: -; V: TRBV3-1/TRBV3-2; J: TRBJ1-2
CDR3: CATSRLDRLTGNTIYF; DNA: TGTGCCACCAGCAGACTCGACAGGCTCACTGGAAACACCATATATTTT; size: -; D: -; V: TRBV15; J: TRBJ1-3
CDR3: CASSYVQGRGTGELFF; DNA: TGTGCCAGCAGTTACGTGCAGGGAAGAGGCACCGGGGAGCTGTTTTTT; size: few; D: -; V: TRBV6-5; J: TRBJ2-2
CDR3: CAWAGTGANQPQHF; DNA: TGTGCCTGGGCCGGGACAGGGGCCAATCAGCCCCAGCATTTT; size: once; D: TRBD1; V: TRBV30; J: TRBJ1-5
CDR3: CASSQEHRPNTEAFF; DNA: TGTGCCAGCAGCCAAGAGCACAGGCCGAACACTGAAGCTTTCTTT; size: -; D: -; V: TRBV4-2; J: TRBJ1-1
CDR3: CASSLLWQGVAYEQYF; DNA: TGTGCCAGCAGTTTATTATGGCAGGGGGTGGCCTACGAGCAGTACTTC; size: once; D: TRBD1; V: TRBV28; J: TRBJ2-7
CDR3: CASSFSDPEDTIYF; DNA: TGTGCCAGCAGCTTCAGCGACCCTGAGGACACCATATATTTT; size: -; D: -; V: TRBV7-2; J: TRBJ1-3
CDR3: CAISWTPQETQYF; DNA: TGTGCCATCAGCTGGACACCTCAAGAGACCCAGTACTTC; size: -; D: -; V: TRBV10-3; J: TRBJ2-5
CDR3: CASSFGDYGYTF; DNA: TGTGCCAGCAGTTTCGGGGACTATGGCTACACCTTC; size: -; D: -; V: TRBV12-3/TRBV12-4; J: TRBJ1-2
CDR3: CASSLISSQETQYF; DNA: TGCGCCAGCAGCTTGATAAGTAGTCAAGAGACCCAGTACTTC; size: -; D: -; V: TRBV5-1; J: TRBJ2-5
CDR3: CASSYGQGTEAFF; DNA: TGCGCCAGCAGCTATGGACAGGGCACTGAAGCTTTCTTT; size: -; D: TRBD1; V: TRBV5-1; J: TRBJ1-1
CDR3: CASSLKGGAYEQYF; DNA: TGCGCCAGCAGCTTGAAAGGGGGCGCGTACGAGCAGTACTTC; size: -; D: TRBD1; V: TRBV5-1; J: TRBJ2-7
CDR3: CATSSYRDGYTF; DNA: TGTGCCACCAGCAGCTACAGGGATGGCTACACCTTC; size: -; D: -; V: TRBV15; J: TRBJ1-2
CDR3: CASSFRGTYNEQFF; DNA: TGTGCCAGCAGCTTTAGGGGGACCTACAATGAGCAGTTCTTC; size: -; D: -; V: TRBV11-2; J: TRBJ2-1
CDR3: CASSLEAGGPTYNEQFF; DNA: TGTGCCAGCAGCTTGGAAGCGGGGGGGCCCACCTACAATGAGCAGTTCTTC; size: -; D: TRBD2; V: TRBV5-4; J: TRBJ2-1
CDR3: CASSKDTSEAFF; DNA: TGTGCCAGCAGCAAAGACACTAGTGAAGCTTTCTTT; size: -; D: -; V: TRBV7-9; J: TRBJ1-1
CDR3: CSVEDIAGVYEQYF; DNA: TGCAGCGTTGAAGATATAGCGGGGGTCTACGAGCAGTACTTC; size: -; D: TRBD2; V: TRBV29-1; J: TRBJ2-7
CDR3: CATVTGDNQPQHF; DNA: TGTGCCACCGTGACAGGGGACAATCAGCCCCAGCATTTT; size: -; D: TRBD1; V: TRBV12-3/TRBV12-4; J: TRBJ1-5
CDR3: CASRLYRAADYGYTF; DNA: TGCGCCAGCCGACTCTACAGGGCAGCGGACTATGGCTACACCTTC; size: -; D: -; V: TRBV5-1; J: TRBJ1-2
CDR3: CASSDLNNSPLHF; DNA: TGTGCCAGCAGTGATCTAAATAATTCACCCCTCCACTTT; size: once; D: -; V: TRBV6-2/TRBV6-3; J: TRBJ1-6
CDR3: CASSQGLLGQIIYGYTF; DNA: TGCGCCAGCAGCCAAGGGCTGCTTGGACAGATTATTTATGGCTACACCTTC; size: -; D: -; V: TRBV4-3; J: TRBJ1-2
CDR3: CASRFDRLGTQYF; DNA: TGTGCCAGCAGATTCGACAGACTCGGGACCCAGTACTTC; size: -; D: -; V: TRBV6-5; J: TRBJ2-5
CDR3: CASSMGIPTYEQYF; DNA: TGCGCCAGCAGCATGGGTATTCCTACCTACGAGCAGTACTTC; size: -; D: -; V: TRBV5-1; J: TRBJ2-7
CDR3: CASSLQEYTEAFF; DNA: TGTGCCAGCAGCCTACAGGAATACACTGAAGCTTTCTTT; size: -; D: -; V: TRBV9; J: TRBJ1-1
CDR3: CASSGGLTSTDTQYF; DNA: TGTGCCAGCAGCGGCGGACTTACCAGCACAGATACGCAGTATTTT; size: -; D: -; V: TRBV9; J: TRBJ2-3
CDR3: CASSEPGQSRGYTF; DNA: TGTGCCAGCAGCGAGCCGGGACAATCCCGTGGCTACACCTTC; size: -; D: -; V: TRBV27; J: TRBJ1-2
CDR3: CASSLSAGNNEKLFF; DNA: TGTGCCAGCAGCTTGTCGGCAGGGAATAATGAAAAACTGTTTTTT; size: -; D: -; V: TRBV5-4; J: TRBJ1-4
CDR3: CASSLAIGGADNYGYTF; DNA: TGTGCCAGCAGCTTGGCCATAGGGGGGGCCGATAACTATGGCTACACCTTC; size: -; D: -; V: TRBV5-4; J: TRBJ1-2
CDR3: CASTLEPGQPLYGYTF; DNA: TGTGCCAGCACCCTAGAACCGGGACAGCCCCTCTATGGCTACACCTTC; size: once; D: TRBD1; V: TRBV9; J: TRBJ1-2
CDR3: CASSQDKGQDYEQYF; DNA: TGCGCCAGCAGCCAAGATAAGGGACAGGACTACGAGCAGTACTTC; size: -; D: TRBD1; V: TRBV4-3; J: TRBJ2-7
CDR3: CASRRTRGYTF; DNA: TGTGCCAGCAGGCGGACAAGAGGCTACACCTTC; size: -; D: -; V: TRBV6-5; J: TRBJ1-2
CDR3: CASSMPGLQGNEQFF; DNA: TGTGCCAGTAGTATGCCGGGACTACAAGGAAATGAGCAGTTCTTC; size: -; D: TRBD2; V: TRBV19; J: TRBJ2-1
CDR3: CASSPDELGEKLFF; DNA: TGTGCCAGCAGCCCGGACGAACTAGGGGAAAAACTGTTTTTT; size: -; D: -; V: TRBV6-6; J: TRBJ1-4
CDR3: CASSYPSRGNTEAFF; DNA: TGTGCCAGCAGTTACCCCAGCAGGGGGAACACTGAAGCTTTCTTT; size: -; D: -; V: TRBV6-5; J: TRBJ1-1
CDR3: CASSLTGLAASTDTQYF; DNA: TGTGCCAGCAGCTTAACAGGACTAGCGGCTAGCACAGATACGCAGTATTTT; size: -; D: TRBD2; V: TRBV7-3; J: TRBJ2-3
CDR3: CASSYSTGNTEAFF; DNA: TGTGCCAGCAGTTACTCGACGGGGAACACTGAAGCTTTCTTT; size: -; D: -; V: TRBV6-5; J: TRBJ1-1
CDR3: CASSGSPTGGEQPQHF; DNA: TGTGCCAGCAGTGGGTCACCAACAGGGGGCGAGCAGCCCCAGCATTTT; size: -; D: TRBD1; V: TRBV6-1; J: TRBJ1-5
CDR3: CASSSWAAGHTIYF; DNA: TGTGCCAGCAGCTCCTGGGCCGCTGGGCACACCATATATTTT; size: -; D: -; V: TRBV3-1/TRBV3-2; J: TRBJ1-3
CDR3: CASSVGHREEQYF; DNA: TGTGCCAGCAGCGTAGGTCACAGGGAGGAGCAGTACTTC; size: -; D: -; V: TRBV9; J: TRBJ2-7